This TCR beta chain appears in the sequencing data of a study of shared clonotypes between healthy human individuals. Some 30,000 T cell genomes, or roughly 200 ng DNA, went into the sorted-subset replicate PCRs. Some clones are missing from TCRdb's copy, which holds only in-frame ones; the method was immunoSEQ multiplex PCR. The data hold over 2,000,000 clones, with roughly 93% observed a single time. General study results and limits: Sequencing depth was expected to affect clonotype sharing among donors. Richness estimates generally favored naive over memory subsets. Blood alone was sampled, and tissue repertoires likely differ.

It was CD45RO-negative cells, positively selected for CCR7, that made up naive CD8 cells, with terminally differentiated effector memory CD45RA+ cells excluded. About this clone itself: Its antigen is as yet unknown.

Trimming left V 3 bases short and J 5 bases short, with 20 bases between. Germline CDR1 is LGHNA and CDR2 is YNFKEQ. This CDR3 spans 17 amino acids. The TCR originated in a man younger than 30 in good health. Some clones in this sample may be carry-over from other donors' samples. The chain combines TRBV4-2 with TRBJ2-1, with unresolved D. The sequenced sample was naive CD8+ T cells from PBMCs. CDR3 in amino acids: CASSQPIGPQAHNEQFF. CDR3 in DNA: TGTGCCAGCAGCCAGCCAATCGGACCCCAAGCCCACAATGAGCAGTTCTTC.